This is a list of T cell receptor beta chains from one sample in a study of cytomegalovirus exposure and HLA in healthy donors. Measured with immunoSEQ multiplex PCR; TCRdb has only the in-frame clones, and not every one. The sample lists approximately 88,000 clones; 80% were seen once. The sample comprised PBMCs. The origin of the receptors is a man between 18 and 35 years old in good health and CMV-seronegative. The CDR3 runs from the conserved cysteine through the conserved F or W. Fields, in order: CDR3 protein, CDR3 DNA, CDR3 length, V gene, D gene, clone size, J gene. D genes are given only for firm matches. Clone size is shown for a subset of rows, as once, few, many or a class of expanded clone.

CDR3aa: CASSARDRGYGYTF; CDR3nt: TGTGCCAGCAGCGCCCGGGACAGGGGCTATGGCTACACCTTC; len: 14; v_gene: TRBV7-2; d_gene: TRBD1; abundance: few; j_gene: TRBJ1-2
CDR3aa: CASSLAGGTSYEQYF; CDR3nt: TGTGCCAGCAGTTTGGCGGGGGGTACCTCCTACGAGCAGTACTTC; len: 15; v_gene: TRBV28; d_gene: TRBD2; abundance: .; j_gene: TRBJ2-7
CDR3aa: CASRGQLNYGYTF; CDR3nt: TGTGCCAGCAGGGGACAGCTAAACTATGGCTACACCTTC; len: 13; v_gene: TRBV7-9; d_gene: TRBD1; abundance: .; j_gene: TRBJ1-2
CDR3aa: CASSLGARGGNTEAFF; CDR3nt: TGCGCCAGCAGCTTGGGGGCTCGCGGGGGGAACACTGAAGCTTTCTTT; len: 16; v_gene: TRBV5-1; d_gene: .; abundance: .; j_gene: TRBJ1-1
CDR3aa: CASSDRDTDTQYF; CDR3nt: TGTGCCAGCAGCGATCGGGACACAGATACGCAGTATTTT; len: 13; v_gene: TRBV5-5; d_gene: .; abundance: .; j_gene: TRBJ2-3
CDR3aa: CASSLGRGDDQPQHF; CDR3nt: TGTGCCAGCAGCTTGGGGCGGGGAGACGATCAGCCCCAGCATTTT; len: 15; v_gene: TRBV5-6; d_gene: .; abundance: .; j_gene: TRBJ1-5
CDR3aa: CASSRSGTSGDTQYF; CDR3nt: TGCGCCAGCAGCCGCTCCGGGACTAGCGGAGATACGCAGTATTTT; len: 15; v_gene: TRBV5-1; d_gene: TRBD2; abundance: .; j_gene: TRBJ2-3
CDR3aa: CASSGDSFYGYTF; CDR3nt: TGTGCCAGCAGTGGGGACAGTTTCTATGGCTACACCTTC; len: 13; v_gene: TRBV2; d_gene: TRBD1; abundance: .; j_gene: TRBJ1-2
CDR3aa: CASSLGPRGLGDTQYF; CDR3nt: TGTGCCAGCAGCTTAGGCCCACGGGGTCTCGGCGATACGCAGTATTTT; len: 16; v_gene: TRBV7-6; d_gene: .; abundance: .; j_gene: TRBJ2-3
CDR3aa: CASSDNLDTQYF; CDR3nt: TGTGCCAGCAGTGACAATTTGGATACGCAGTATTTT; len: 12; v_gene: TRBV2; d_gene: .; abundance: .; j_gene: TRBJ2-3
CDR3aa: CASSQDPNSGGAMETQYF; CDR3nt: TGTGCCAGCAGCCAAGATCCTAATAGCGGGGGGGCCATGGAGACCCAGTACTTC; len: 18; v_gene: TRBV4-2; d_gene: TRBD2; abundance: .; j_gene: TRBJ2-5
CDR3aa: CASSLRSGGYEQYF; CDR3nt: TGTGCCAGCAGTTTAAGGTCAGGGGGTTACGAGCAGTACTTC; len: 14; v_gene: TRBV27; d_gene: TRBD1; abundance: .; j_gene: TRBJ2-7
CDR3aa: CASSPGGDTQYF; CDR3nt: TGTGCTAGCAGTCCGGGCGGGGATACGCAGTATTTT; len: 12; v_gene: TRBV7-7; d_gene: .; abundance: .; j_gene: TRBJ2-3
CDR3aa: CASSFRGAGGLGDTQYF; CDR3nt: TGTGCCAGCAGCTTCCGGGGGGCCGGGGGGCTGGGAGATACGCAGTATTTT; len: 17; v_gene: TRBV5-6; d_gene: .; abundance: .; j_gene: TRBJ2-3
CDR3aa: CATSREGQGHEQYF; CDR3nt: TGTGCCACCAGCAGGGAAGGACAGGGCCACGAGCAGTACTTC; len: 14; v_gene: TRBV15; d_gene: TRBD1; abundance: .; j_gene: TRBJ2-7
CDR3aa: CSSSLAAGGGQETQYF; CDR3nt: TGTTCCAGCAGCTTAGCTGCAGGGGGAGGCCAAGAGACCCAGTACTTC; len: 16; v_gene: TRBV7-9; d_gene: .; abundance: .; j_gene: TRBJ2-5
CDR3aa: CASSENHLGNQPQHF; CDR3nt: TGTGCCAGCAGTGAAAACCATTTAGGCAATCAGCCCCAGCATTTT; len: 15; v_gene: TRBV6-1; d_gene: .; abundance: .; j_gene: TRBJ1-5
CDR3aa: CASSLEGKEDF; CDR3nt: TGTGCCAGCAGTTTGGAGGGGAAGGAGGATTTT; len: 11; v_gene: TRBV28; d_gene: .; abundance: .; j_gene: TRBJ1-4
CDR3aa: CSVIRLAGGISTDTQYF; CDR3nt: TGCAGCGTAATCAGGCTAGCGGGGGGTATTAGCACAGATACGCAGTATTTT; len: 17; v_gene: TRBV29-1; d_gene: TRBD2; abundance: once; j_gene: TRBJ2-3
CDR3aa: CASSEHGSRGYTF; CDR3nt: TGTGCCAGCAGTGAACACGGGAGCCGGGGCTACACCTTC; len: 13; v_gene: TRBV6-1; d_gene: .; abundance: few; j_gene: TRBJ1-2
CDR3aa: CASSVAEEATYEQYF; CDR3nt: TGTGCCAGCAGCGTAGCAGAGGAGGCAACCTACGAGCAGTACTTC; len: 15; v_gene: TRBV9; d_gene: .; abundance: .; j_gene: TRBJ2-7
CDR3aa: CASSQTGQETQYF; CDR3nt: TGTGCCAGCAGCCAAACGGGACAAGAGACCCAGTACTTC; len: 13; v_gene: TRBV14; d_gene: .; abundance: .; j_gene: TRBJ2-5
CDR3aa: CASSGLAQETQYF; CDR3nt: TGTGCCAGCAGTGGGCTAGCTCAAGAGACCCAGTACTTC; len: 13; v_gene: TRBV2; d_gene: .; abundance: once; j_gene: TRBJ2-5
CDR3aa: CASSLTQGNGYTF; CDR3nt: TGTGCCAGCAGCTTAACGCAGGGTAATGGCTACACCTTC; len: 13; v_gene: TRBV7-2; d_gene: .; abundance: once; j_gene: TRBJ1-2
CDR3aa: CASSPVQGGSGNTIYF; CDR3nt: TGTGCCAGCTCACCAGTTCAGGGGGGCTCTGGAAACACCATATATTTT; len: 16; v_gene: TRBV18; d_gene: TRBD1; abundance: .; j_gene: TRBJ1-3
CDR3aa: CASTFEPVNYGYTF; CDR3nt: TGTGCCAGCACCTTTGAACCAGTTAACTATGGCTACACCTTC; len: 14; v_gene: TRBV2; d_gene: .; abundance: .; j_gene: TRBJ1-2
CDR3aa: CASSASPTSGGTDTQYF; CDR3nt: TGTGCCAGCAGTGCCTCTCCGACTAGCGGGGGTACAGATACGCAGTATTTT; len: 17; v_gene: TRBV6-4; d_gene: TRBD2; abundance: .; j_gene: TRBJ2-3
CDR3aa: CASSFLDRGDYGYTF; CDR3nt: TGTGCCAGCAGCTTCTTGGACAGGGGGGACTATGGCTACACCTTC; len: 15; v_gene: TRBV5-4; d_gene: TRBD1; abundance: few; j_gene: TRBJ1-2
CDR3aa: CASSRRTSGGAGDTQYF; CDR3nt: TGCGCCAGCAGCCGTCGGACTAGCGGGGGCGCCGGGGATACGCAGTATTTT; len: 17; v_gene: TRBV5-1; d_gene: TRBD2; abundance: .; j_gene: TRBJ2-3
CDR3aa: CATSKGGAGDEKLFF; CDR3nt: TGTGCCACCAGCAAGGGGGGCGCGGGAGATGAAAAACTGTTTTTT; len: 15; v_gene: TRBV15; d_gene: .; abundance: .; j_gene: TRBJ1-4
CDR3aa: CASSENNAVGNIQYF; CDR3nt: TGTGCCAGCAGTGAAAATAACGCCGTCGGGAACATTCAGTACTTC; len: 15; v_gene: TRBV25-1; d_gene: .; abundance: .; j_gene: TRBJ2-4
CDR3aa: CASSSSGTVQTQHF; CDR3nt: TGTGCCAGCAGTTCTTCCGGGACAGTACAAACCCAGCATTTT; len: 14; v_gene: TRBV6-6; d_gene: TRBD1; abundance: .; j_gene: TRBJ1-5
CDR3aa: CARSLVRESTEAFF; CDR3nt: TGTGCCAGAAGCTTAGTAAGGGAGAGCACTGAAGCTTTCTTT; len: 14; v_gene: TRBV7-5; d_gene: .; abundance: once; j_gene: TRBJ1-1
CDR3aa: CASSIDSAGVSTDTQYF; CDR3nt: TGTGCCAGTAGTATAGATAGCGCGGGGGTTAGCACAGATACGCAGTATTTT; len: 17; v_gene: TRBV19; d_gene: TRBD2; abundance: .; j_gene: TRBJ2-3
CDR3aa: CASSLLAGGLYNEQFF; CDR3nt: TGTGCCAGCAGCCTATTAGCGGGGGGACTCTACAATGAGCAGTTCTTC; len: 16; v_gene: TRBV5-6; d_gene: TRBD2; abundance: .; j_gene: TRBJ2-1
CDR3aa: CASSDGSQPQHF; CDR3nt: TGTGCCAGCAGCGACGGGAGTCAGCCCCAGCATTTT; len: 12; v_gene: TRBV9; d_gene: .; abundance: once; j_gene: TRBJ1-5
CDR3aa: CASRATGVSNQPQHF; CDR3nt: TGTGCCAGCAGGGCGACAGGGGTTAGCAATCAGCCCCAGCATTTT; len: 15; v_gene: TRBV2; d_gene: TRBD1; abundance: once; j_gene: TRBJ1-5
CDR3aa: CASSPRTGDSPLHF; CDR3nt: TGTGCCAGCAGTCCGCGGACAGGGGATTCACCCCTCCACTTT; len: 14; v_gene: TRBV6-1; d_gene: TRBD1; abundance: .; j_gene: TRBJ1-6
CDR3aa: CASSLPLAGGRDTQYF; CDR3nt: TGTGCCAGCAGCCTCCCACTTGCCGGGGGACGGGATACGCAGTATTTT; len: 16; v_gene: TRBV14; d_gene: .; abundance: .; j_gene: TRBJ2-3
CDR3aa: CASSYSTGPSYEQYF; CDR3nt: TGTGCCAGCAGTTATTCGACAGGGCCCTCCTACGAGCAGTACTTC; len: 15; v_gene: TRBV27; d_gene: TRBD1; abundance: .; j_gene: TRBJ2-7
CDR3aa: CASSYSGHQPQHF; CDR3nt: TGTGCCAGCAGTTACTCGGGGCATCAGCCCCAGCATTTT; len: 13; v_gene: TRBV6-5; d_gene: .; abundance: .; j_gene: TRBJ1-5
CDR3aa: CASSTTGLAGKTQYF; CDR3nt: TGTGCCAGCAGCACAACGGGACTAGCGGGAAAGACCCAGTACTTC; len: 15; v_gene: TRBV5-6; d_gene: TRBD2; abundance: few; j_gene: TRBJ2-5
CDR3aa: CASSYSPAGGPNTQYF; CDR3nt: TGTGCCAGCAGTTACTCCCCAGCGGGGGGGCCAAATACGCAGTATTTT; len: 16; v_gene: TRBV6-5; d_gene: TRBD2; abundance: once; j_gene: TRBJ2-3
CDR3aa: CATSTPRDRAFNGYTF; CDR3nt: TGTGCCACCAGCACTCCCCGGGACAGGGCTTTCAATGGCTACACCTTC; len: 16; v_gene: TRBV15; d_gene: TRBD1; abundance: .; j_gene: TRBJ1-2
CDR3aa: CASRQTSLSETQYF; CDR3nt: TGTGCCAGCAGGCAGACTAGCTTGTCCGAGACCCAGTACTTC; len: 14; v_gene: TRBV7-6; d_gene: TRBD2; abundance: .; j_gene: TRBJ2-5
CDR3aa: CASLPRGRDEQYF; CDR3nt: TGTGCCAGCTTACCCAGGGGGCGCGACGAGCAGTACTTC; len: 13; v_gene: TRBV6-1; d_gene: TRBD1; abundance: .; j_gene: TRBJ2-7
CDR3aa: CASSGGAGGHWSGELFF; CDR3nt: TGTGCCAGCAGTGGAGGGGCGGGGGGGCATTGGAGCGGGGAGCTGTTTTTT; len: 17; v_gene: TRBV2; d_gene: TRBD2; abundance: .; j_gene: TRBJ2-2
CDR3aa: CASSGLVPTDEQFF; CDR3nt: TGTGCCAGCAGCGGACTCGTACCCACGGATGAGCAGTTCTTC; len: 14; v_gene: TRBV9; d_gene: .; abundance: .; j_gene: TRBJ2-1
CDR3aa: CASSFNGGEQFF; CDR3nt: TGCGCCAGCAGCTTCAATGGAGGTGAGCAGTTCTTC; len: 12; v_gene: TRBV5-1; d_gene: .; abundance: .; j_gene: TRBJ2-1
CDR3aa: CASSQGVSNQPQHF; CDR3nt: TGTGCCAGCAGCCAAGGAGTTAGCAATCAGCCCCAGCATTTT; len: 14; v_gene: TRBV16; d_gene: .; abundance: few; j_gene: TRBJ1-5
CDR3aa: CASSREAWNEQFF; CDR3nt: TGCGCCAGCAGCCGGGAGGCCTGGAATGAGCAGTTCTTC; len: 13; v_gene: TRBV5-1; d_gene: TRBD2; abundance: .; j_gene: TRBJ2-1
CDR3aa: CATHTGGEAFF; CDR3nt: TGTGCCACCCACACAGGGGGCGAAGCTTTCTTT; len: 11; v_gene: TRBV6-5; d_gene: TRBD1; abundance: .; j_gene: TRBJ1-1
CDR3aa: CASGRTGADQPQHF; CDR3nt: TGTGCCAGCGGACGGACAGGGGCGGATCAGCCCCAGCATTTT; len: 14; v_gene: TRBV2; d_gene: TRBD1; abundance: .; j_gene: TRBJ1-5
CDR3aa: CASSLSTVTNYGYTF; CDR3nt: TGTGCCAGCAGTTTATCGACAGTCACTAACTATGGCTACACCTTC; len: 15; v_gene: TRBV27; d_gene: .; abundance: .; j_gene: TRBJ1-2
CDR3aa: CASSEWTGNQPQHF; CDR3nt: TGTGCCAGCAGTGAGTGGACAGGCAATCAGCCCCAGCATTTT; len: 14; v_gene: TRBV6-5; d_gene: .; abundance: .; j_gene: TRBJ1-5
CDR3aa: CASSLNLAGAHYNEQFF; CDR3nt: TGTGCCAGCAGCCTTAACCTAGCGGGGGCCCATTACAATGAGCAGTTCTTC; len: 17; v_gene: TRBV14; d_gene: TRBD2; abundance: .; j_gene: TRBJ2-1
CDR3aa: CASSQYPGLAGGTDSYEQYF; CDR3nt: TGCGCCAGCAGCCAGTATCCCGGACTAGCGGGGGGGACGGACTCCTACGAGCAGTACTTC; len: 20; v_gene: TRBV4-1; d_gene: TRBD2; abundance: .; j_gene: TRBJ2-7